A selection of T cell receptor beta chains follows, all from one sample in a study of T cell changes during pregnancy in multiple sclerosis. Measured with immunoSEQ multiplex PCR; TCRdb has only the in-frame clones, and not every one. The sample consists of some 70,000 clones, around 94% of them appearing once. This material consisted of peripheral blood, taken in the second trimester of pregnancy. The receptor set was obtained from a female donor in good health, enrolled as a control in a pregnancy study. Both conserved end residues are part of each CDR3. Fields, in order: clone size, CDR3 length, D gene, J gene, V gene, CDR3 protein, CDR3 DNA. A D gene is named only where the DNA matches it firmly. Size tells how often a clone was seen (once, few, many) or the class of an expanded clone, and some rows leave it out.

NA 16 NA TRBJ1-1 TRBV12-5 CASGLRQATVNTEAFF TGTGCTAGTGGTTTGAGGCAGGCAACGGTGAACACTGAAGCTTTCTTT
NA 12 NA TRBJ1-5 TRBV28 CAIAQGTQPQHF TGTGCCATTGCACAGGGAACCCAGCCCCAGCATTTT
NA 11 NA TRBJ1-4 TRBV28 CAGGINEKLFF TGTGCCGGCGGAATCAATGAAAAACTGTTTTTT
once 18 TRBD1 TRBJ2-7 TRBV11-2 CASSLGSLGQGFSYEQYF TGTGCCAGCAGCTTAGGGTCTCTGGGACAGGGGTTTTCCTACGAGCAGTACTTC
NA 14 NA TRBJ1-2 TRBV7-9 CASSLSTEAHGYTF TGTGCCAGCAGCTTATCGACAGAGGCCCATGGCTACACCTTC
NA 14 NA TRBJ1-1 TRBV7-9 CASSLAQGRTEAFF TGTGCCAGCAGCTTAGCTCAGGGGAGAACTGAAGCTTTCTTT
NA 12 NA TRBJ1-2 TRBV7-8 CASSPSGTGYTF TGTGCCAGCAGCCCTAGCGGGACTGGCTACACCTTC
NA 15 TRBD2 TRBJ2-7 TRBV6-5 CASSTREGTDYEQYF TGTGCCAGCAGTACCCGGGAGGGGACGGACTACGAGCAGTACTTC
NA 13 TRBD1 TRBJ1-5 TRBV5-6 CASSPTGFGPQHF TGTGCCAGCAGCCCGACAGGGTTCGGACCCCAGCATTTT
NA 17 TRBD2 TRBJ2-2 TRBV7-2 CASSRAVGLAGTGELFF TGTGCCAGCAGCAGAGCGGTCGGACTAGCGGGCACCGGGGAGCTGTTTTTT
few 20 TRBD1 TRBJ1-6 TRBV30 CAWSAGRTGAQSGRNSPLHF TGTGCCTGGAGTGCCGGCCGGACAGGGGCGCAATCGGGGCGCAATTCACCCCTCCACTTT
NA 15 NA TRBJ2-7 TRBV7-8 CASSLAPGKVYEQYF TGTGCCAGCAGCTTAGCCCCGGGGAAGGTCTACGAGCAGTACTTC
NA 18 TRBD2 TRBJ2-3 TRBV9 CASSVAMGTTPGTDTQYF TGTGCCAGCAGCGTAGCTATGGGGACTACCCCAGGCACAGATACGCAGTATTTT
NA 12 NA TRBJ1-1 TRBV18 CASSPDTLEAFF TGTGCCAGCTCACCCGACACCCTTGAAGCTTTCTTT
NA 13 TRBD1 TRBJ1-2 TRBV6-1 CASTKDRDDGYTF TGTGCCAGCACCAAGGACAGGGATGATGGCTACACCTTC
once 15 TRBD1 TRBJ1-1 TRBV5-4 CASSTLQGASTEAFF TGTGCCAGCAGCACATTACAGGGGGCGAGTACTGAAGCTTTCTTT
NA 15 NA TRBJ2-3 TRBV7-8 CASSLGGRSTDTQYF TGTGCCAGCAGCTTAGGAGGGAGGAGCACAGATACGCAGTATTTT
NA 14 TRBD2 TRBJ2-7 TRBV27 CASSFGGGLYEQYF TGTGCCAGCAGTTTCGGGGGGGGGCTCTACGAGCAGTACTTC
NA 14 TRBD2 TRBJ2-1 TRBV5-5 CASSRTSTDDEQFF TGTGCCAGCAGCCGGACTAGTACCGATGATGAGCAGTTCTTC
NA 15 TRBD2 TRBJ2-3 TRBV7-3 CASSSPGLGGDTQYF TGTGCCAGCAGCTCTCCGGGACTAGGCGGAGATACGCAGTATTTT
NA 18 TRBD2 TRBJ2-1 TRBV28 CASSQRLAGDNSYNEQFF TGTGCCAGCAGTCAACGACTAGCGGGGGACAACTCCTACAATGAGCAGTTCTTC
NA 15 TRBD1 TRBJ1-5 TRBV6-6 CATRRDRGEVQPQHF TGTGCCACCCGTCGGGACAGGGGGGAGGTTCAGCCCCAGCATTTT
NA 17 NA TRBJ1-2 TRBV6-1 CASSVFLWTGTDYGYTF NA
once 16 NA TRBJ1-1 TRBV5-6 CASSPLGGAPGTEAFF TGTGCCAGCAGCCCCTTGGGGGGGGCTCCGGGCACTGAAGCTTTCTTT
NA 14 NA TRBJ1-1 TRBV28 CASSLGGWDTEAFF TGTGCCAGCAGTTTAGGGGGGTGGGACACTGAAGCTTTCTTT
NA 15 NA TRBJ1-4 TRBV19 CASSVIAATNEKLFF TGTGCCAGTAGTGTAATAGCTGCAACTAATGAAAAACTGTTTTTT
NA 12 NA TRBJ2-7 TRBV29-1 CSVEGARYEQYF TGCAGCGTTGAGGGGGCGAGGTACGAGCAGTACTTC
NA 12 NA TRBJ2-7 TRBV13 CASSADSYEQYF TGTGCCAGCAGCGCAGACAGCTACGAGCAGTACTTC
NA 14 NA TRBJ1-1 TRBV11-2 CASSLVGRNTEAFF TGTGCCAGCAGCTTAGTGGGGAGGAACACTGAAGCTTTCTTT
NA 13 TRBD2 TRBJ2-5 TRBV10-2 CASTDVGGETQYF TGCGCCAGCACCGACGTGGGGGGGGAGACCCAGTACTTC
NA 15 TRBD1 TRBJ2-6 TRBV30 CAWASGGSGANVLTF TGTGCCTGGGCTTCAGGGGGCTCTGGGGCCAACGTCCTGACTTTC
NA 14 TRBD2 TRBJ2-7 TRBV27 CASRRSGGGDEQYF TGTGCCAGCAGGCGGTCGGGCGGGGGGGACGAGCAGTACTTC
NA 14 NA TRBJ1-2 TRBV6-5 CASSYDSSHYGYTF TGTGCCAGCAGTTACGACTCCTCGCACTATGGCTACACCTTC
NA 13 NA TRBJ1-2 TRBV2 CASSLRGQEGYTF TGTGCCAGCAGCCTCCGGGGTCAGGAGGGCTACACCTTC
NA 16 NA TRBJ1-3 TRBV7-9 CASTLSSGTTGNTIYF TGTGCCAGCACCTTATCGTCCGGGACAACCGGAAACACCATATATTTT
NA 13 NA TRBJ1-5 TRBV12-5 CASGEGGNQPQHF TGTGCTAGTGGTGAGGGGGGCAATCAGCCCCAGCATTTT
NA 14 TRBD1 TRBJ2-5 TRBV7-9 CASSWTGGAMTQYF TGTGCCAGCAGCTGGACAGGGGGCGCGATGACCCAGTACTTC
NA 16 NA TRBJ1-4 TRBV2 CASSEVERDRDEKLFF TGTGCCAGCAGTGAGGTAGAACGAGATCGGGATGAAAAACTGTTTTTT
NA 13 NA TRBJ2-2 TRBV27 CASSLGLTGELFF TGTGCCAGCAGTTTGGGGCTGACCGGGGAGCTGTTTTTT
NA 14 NA TRBJ1-5 TRBV19 CASQEDVYNQPQHF TGTGCCAGCCAAGAGGATGTATACAATCAGCCCCAGCATTTT
NA 17 NA TRBJ2-6 TRBV28 CASRGHYQGSGANVLTF TGTGCCAGCAGGGGGCACTACCAGGGCTCTGGGGCCAACGTCCTGACTTTC
NA 11 NA TRBJ1-2 TRBV5-8 CASRSGYGYTF TGTGCAAGCAGGTCAGGGTATGGCTACACCTTC
NA 16 NA TRBJ1-1 TRBV4-3 CASSQPPGDENTEAFF TGCGCCAGCAGCCAACCCCCAGGGGACGAGAACACTGAAGCTTTCTTT
once 14 NA TRBJ1-3 TRBV7-2 CASSLGGSGNTIYF TGTGCCAGCAGCTTAGGAGGGTCCGGAAACACCATATATTTT
NA 12 NA TRBJ1-2 TRBV14 CASSARDYGYTF TGTGCCAGCAGCGCCCGAGACTATGGCTACACCTTC
NA 12 NA TRBJ2-5 TRBV29-1 CSAEEGGETQYF TGCAGCGCCGAAGAAGGGGGAGAGACCCAGTACTTC
NA 12 NA TRBJ1-3 TRBV2 CASRGRTATIYF TGTGCCAGCAGGGGGCGGACAGCGACCATATATTTT
NA 15 TRBD1 TRBJ1-3 TRBV4-1 CASSQGQFSGNTIYF TGCGCCAGCAGCCAGGGACAGTTCTCTGGAAACACCATATATTTT
NA 17 TRBD1 TRBJ2-1 TRBV7-2 CASSLALKGQGRNEQFF TGTGCCAGCAGCTTAGCGCTAAAGGGACAGGGTAGAAATGAGCAGTTCTTC
NA 17 NA TRBJ2-7 TRBV7-9 CASSLFPGDRSSYEQYF TGTGCCAGCAGCTTATTCCCGGGGGACAGATCCTCCTACGAGCAGTACTTC
NA 14 NA TRBJ1-1 TRBV7-3 CASSLTPRNTEAFF TGTGCCAGCAGCTTAACTCCCAGGAACACTGAAGCTTTCTTT
NA 18 TRBD2 TRBJ2-3 TRBV7-3 CASSLTPGLAGARDTQYF TGTGCCAGCAGCTTAACGCCTGGACTAGCGGGGGCCCGGGATACGCAGTATTTT
NA 15 NA TRBJ2-7 TRBV6-5 CASSYSTRRSGEQYF TGTGCCAGCAGTTACTCGACTAGGCGTTCGGGGGAGCAGTACTTC